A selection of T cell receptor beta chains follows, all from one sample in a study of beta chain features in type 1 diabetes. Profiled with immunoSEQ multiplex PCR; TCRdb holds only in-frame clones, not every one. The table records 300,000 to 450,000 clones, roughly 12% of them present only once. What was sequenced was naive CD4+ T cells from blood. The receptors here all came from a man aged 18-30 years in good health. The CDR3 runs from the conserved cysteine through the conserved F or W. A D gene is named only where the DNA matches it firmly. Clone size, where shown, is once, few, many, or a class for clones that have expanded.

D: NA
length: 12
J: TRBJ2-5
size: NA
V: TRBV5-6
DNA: TGTGCCAGCAGCTTTAGAGAAGAGACCCAGTACTTC
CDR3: CASSFREETQYF

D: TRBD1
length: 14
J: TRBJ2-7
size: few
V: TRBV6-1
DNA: TGTGCCAGCAGTTTTCCGGGACAGGGCTACGAGCAGTACTTC
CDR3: CASSFPGQGYEQYF

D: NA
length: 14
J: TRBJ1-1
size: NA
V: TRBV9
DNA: TGTGCCAGCAGCGTAGGACTAGGGAACACTGAAGCTTTCTTT
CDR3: CASSVGLGNTEAFF

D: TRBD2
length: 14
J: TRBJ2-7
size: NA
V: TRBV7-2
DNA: TGTGCCAGCAGCCCCCTAGCGGGAGTTTACGAGCAGTACTTC
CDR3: CASSPLAGVYEQYF

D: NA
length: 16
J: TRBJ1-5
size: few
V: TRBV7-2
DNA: TGTGCCAGCAGCTTAGCAATTTCGGGACTCGGGCAGCCCCAGCATTTT
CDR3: CASSLAISGLGQPQHF

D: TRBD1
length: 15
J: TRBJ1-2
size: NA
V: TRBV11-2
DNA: TGTGCCAGCAGCACGGGACAGGCAAGTCTGGATGGCTACACCTTC
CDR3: CASSTGQASLDGYTF

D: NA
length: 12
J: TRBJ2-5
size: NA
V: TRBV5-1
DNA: TGCGCCAGCAAGAGGGTCCAAGAGACCCAGTACTTC
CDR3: CASKRVQETQYF

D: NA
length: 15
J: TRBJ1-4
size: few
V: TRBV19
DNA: TGTGCCAGCGGGGATGGAATTTCAACTAATGAAAAACTGTTTTTT
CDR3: CASGDGISTNEKLFF

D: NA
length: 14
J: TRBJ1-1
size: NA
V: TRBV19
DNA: TGTGCCAGTAGTACGGACAATTCGTACACTGAAGCTTTCTTT
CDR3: CASSTDNSYTEAFF

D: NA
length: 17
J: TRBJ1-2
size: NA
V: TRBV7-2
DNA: TGTGCCAGCAGCCGACAGCGGGGGTCGGGGACTAACTATGGCTACACCTTC
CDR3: CASSRQRGSGTNYGYTF

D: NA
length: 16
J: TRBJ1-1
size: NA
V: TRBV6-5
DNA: TGTGCCAGCAGTTTCCACTCTGACAGGAGGAACACTGAAGCTTTCTTT
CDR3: CASSFHSDRRNTEAFF

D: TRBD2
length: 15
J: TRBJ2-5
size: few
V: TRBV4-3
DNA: TGCGCCAGCAGCCAGGATAGCGGGGGCCTCGGGACCCAGTACTTC
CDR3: CASSQDSGGLGTQYF

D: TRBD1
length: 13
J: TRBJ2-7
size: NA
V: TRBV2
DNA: TGTGCCAGCAACCACAGGGGACCGCTAGAGCAGTACTTC
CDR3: CASNHRGPLEQYF

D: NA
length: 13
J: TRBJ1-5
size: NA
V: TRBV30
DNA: TGTGCCTGGAATAAGGGGTCGGGTCAGCCCCAGCATTTT
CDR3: CAWNKGSGQPQHF

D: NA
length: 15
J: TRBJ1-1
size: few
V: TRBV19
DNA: TGTGCCAGTAGTCTCGGGAGTGGGGTGGACACTGAAGCTTTCTTT
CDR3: CASSLGSGVDTEAFF

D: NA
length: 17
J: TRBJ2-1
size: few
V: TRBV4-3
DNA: TGCGCCAGCAGCCAAGAAAGCGCGGGGTATTCCTACAATGAGCAGTTCTTC
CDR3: CASSQESAGYSYNEQFF

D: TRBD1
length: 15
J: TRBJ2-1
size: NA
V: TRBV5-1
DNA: TGCGCCAGCAGCGAAGGACAGGGGCCAGGGAATGAGCAGTTCTTC
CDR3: CASSEGQGPGNEQFF

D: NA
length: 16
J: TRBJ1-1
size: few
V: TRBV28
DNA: TGTGCCAGCAGTTTTACGGGGGTGAGGTGGTATTCTGAAGCTTTCTTT
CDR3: CASSFTGVRWYSEAFF

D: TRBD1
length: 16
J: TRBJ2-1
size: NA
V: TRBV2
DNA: TGTGCCAGCAGTTGGATGGGACAGGGGAATGGGGGTGAGCAGTTCTTC
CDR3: CASSWMGQGNGGEQFF

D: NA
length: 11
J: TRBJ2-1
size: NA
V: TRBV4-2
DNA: TGTGCCAGCAGCCGAGGCCAAGAGCAGTTCTTC
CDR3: CASSRGQEQFF

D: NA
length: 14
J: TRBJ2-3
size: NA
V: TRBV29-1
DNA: TGCAGCGTCGGTAGCAGGGGTTCCTCAGATACGCAGTATTTT
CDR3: CSVGSRGSSDTQYF

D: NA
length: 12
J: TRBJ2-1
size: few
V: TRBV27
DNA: TGTGCCAGCAGTTCCCTGGAGGGTGAGCAGTTCTTC
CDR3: CASSSLEGEQFF

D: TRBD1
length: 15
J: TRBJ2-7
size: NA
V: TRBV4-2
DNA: TGTGCCAGCAGCCCGCGGACAGGGGGTAGCTACGAGCAGTACTTC
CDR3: CASSPRTGGSYEQYF

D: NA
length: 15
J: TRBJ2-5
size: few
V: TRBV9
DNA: TGTGCCAGCAGCTCCCGGGGGACCGCCGTGGAGACCCAGTACTTC
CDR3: CASSSRGTAVETQYF

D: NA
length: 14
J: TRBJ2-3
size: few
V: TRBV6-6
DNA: TGTGCCAGCAGCCGATCCGCGGCCACAGATACGCAGTATTTT
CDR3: CASSRSAATDTQYF